One and the same sample provided the 5 T cell receptor beta chains below, sequenced in a study of PD-1 blockade in classical Hodgkin lymphoma. Relapses following autologous stem cell transplantation were seen in all patients, with brentuximab vedotin exposure varying. Measured with immunoSEQ multiplex PCR; TCRdb has only the in-frame clones, and not every one. The sample yields about 19,000 clones, about four fifths seen once. The sequencing used peripheral blood mononuclear cells (PBMCs), collected before the second cycle of nivolumab. The receptor source for this set is a human donor with classical Hodgkin lymphoma.

The CDR3 protein is CASSSGPLTSYNSPLHF. The CDR3 bases are TGTGCCAGTAGTTCCGGACCGCTAACCTCCTATAATTCACCCCTCCACTTT. The chain joins TRBV19 to TRBJ1-6; D gene ambiguous. The CDR3 is 17 amino acids. V was clipped by 5 bases and J by 0 bases, with 14 bases between them. Germline loops: CDR1 LNHDA, CDR2 SQIVND (reference sequence).

This clone was detected once. The genes are TRBV28 and TRBJ2-5; 10 bases fit TRBD2. The CDR3 has 14 amino acids. Trimming took 5 bases from V and 5 from J; bases not matched to a gene: 5. Germline CDR1 reads MDHEN; CDR2 reads SYDVKM. CDR3 in amino acids: CASSTSGRGETQYF. The CDR3 DNA reads as TGTGCCAGCAGTACGAGCGGGAGGGGGGAGACCCAGTACTTC.

This chain joins TRBV27 and TRBJ1-1; no definite D call. Trimming took 1 base from V and 0 from J, leaving 3 bases between them. This CDR3 spans 13 amino acids. Germline V CDR1 and CDR2: MNHEY, SMNVEV (reference sequence). CDR3 residues: CASSLYMNTEAFF. The CDR3 DNA reads as TGTGCCAGCAGTTTATACATGAACACTGAAGCTTTCTTT.

The chain uses TRBV5-4 and TRBJ1-2; D is uncertain. This CDR3 is 13 amino acids long. Germline V lookup: CDR1 SGHNT, CDR2 YYREEE (reference sequence). Trimming cost V 1 base and J 4 bases, with 8 bases left between them. CDR3 coding DNA: TGTGCCAGCAGCTTGAGCCGCCTCTATGGCTACACCTTC. It encodes CASSLSRLYGYTF.

The chain joins TRBV28 to TRBJ2-3; 11 nucleotides agree with TRBD2. CDR3 size: 16 residues. Germline loops: CDR1 MDHEN, CDR2 SYDVKM. The V segment lost 3 bases and the J segment 7 bases; nucleotides outside the gene matches: 9. This CDR3 is CASSFLAGGSTHTQYF. CDR3 bases: TGTGCCAGCAGTTTTCTAGCGGGGGGATCCACGCATACGCAGTATTTT.